These 20 T cell receptor beta chains were sequenced from one sample in a study of blood T cell repertoires in COVID-19. The table came from immunoSEQ multiplex PCR; TCRdb's copy has only in-frame clones and leaves some out. In the table there are some 40,000 clones, roughly 92% of which are singletons. The sample consisted of peripheral blood. The source of these receptors is a man aged 50-59 years with COVID-19, enrolled during active disease.

This clone was counted only a few times. The chain joins TRBV7-8 to TRBJ2-3; D is uncertain. V was clipped by 5 bases and J by 6 bases, with 21 bases between them. CDR1 and CDR2 from the germline V gene are SGHVS and FQNEAQ. The CDR3 contains 16 residues. DNA of the CDR3: TGTGCCAGCAGCGAAGCGCTCGCATCGACCCGCGATACGCAGTATTTT. Its translation: CASSEALASTRDTQYF.

V usage is TRBV27 and J usage is TRBJ1-2; D gene uncertain. In germline, CDR1 is MNHEY, CDR2 SMNVEV (reference sequence). V lost 2 bases and J lost 4, with 14 bases in between. The CDR3 consists of 15 residues. The CDR3 sequence is CASSLGTGGLYGYTF. The CDR3 coding sequence is TGTGCCAGCAGTTTAGGCACTGGCGGGCTCTATGGCTACACCTTC.

J is TRBJ2-1 and V is TRBV7-9; TRBD2 matches 11 bases. The germline CDR1 and CDR2 sequences are SEHNR and FQNEAQ (reference sequence). The length of the CDR3 is 16 residues. Losses at the gene ends were 0 bases for V and 4 bases for J; bases not matched to a gene: 2. CDR3 sequence: CASSLALAGEYNEQFF. CDR3 nucleotide sequence: TGTGCCAGCAGCTTAGCACTAGCGGGAGAATACAATGAGCAGTTCTTC.

The chain joins TRBV6-5 to TRBJ1-5; TRBD1 aligns across 9 bases. Looked up from germline, CDR1 is MNHEY and CDR2 is SVGAGI. V was clipped by 2 bases and J by 1 base; unmatched bases: 3. This CDR3 spans 16 amino acids. In DNA, the CDR3 is TGTGCCAGCAGTTACGCCGGGACAGGGAGCAATCAGCCCCAGCATTTT. Amino acid sequence: CASSYAGTGSNQPQHF.

The J gene is TRBJ1-4, the V gene TRBV20-1, with 10 bases fitting TRBD1. Germline V gene data show CDR1 as DFQATT and CDR2 as SNEGSKA (reference sequence). Trimming cost V 3 bases and J 8 bases; bases outside gene matches: 6. The CDR3 extends over 14 amino acids. DNA for the CDR3: TGCAGTGCTAGTGAGGACAGGGGGGTGGAAAAACTGTTTTTT. Its protein is CSASEDRGVEKLFF.

CDR3 protein: CASSTGRAYEQYF. The CDR3, as DNA: TGTGCCAGTAGTACCGGGAGGGCCTACGAGCAGTACTTC. The J gene is TRBJ2-7, the V gene TRBV19; TRBD2 matches at 8 bases. The germline V gene encodes CDR1 LNHDA and CDR2 SQIVND (reference sequence). The V and J ends lost 4 bases and 2 bases, in that order; junction bases with no gene match: 1. The CDR3 is made up of 13 amino acids.

The rearrangement links TRBV9 to TRBJ2-7; TRBD2 matches 12 bases. Trimming took 4 bases from V and 6 from J; bases not matched to a gene: 8. Germline loops: CDR1 SGDLS, CDR2 YYNGEE. The CDR3 spans 15 residues. The CDR3 protein is CASSLLAGGGSEQYF. The CDR3 coding sequence is TGTGCCAGCAGCCTACTAGCGGGAGGAGGGTCCGAGCAGTACTTC.

The V gene is TRBV7-9, the J gene TRBJ2-3; 7 positions match TRBD2. The CDR3 extends over 14 amino acids. Trimming cost V 7 bases and J 5 bases; bases outside gene matches: 9. The germline gives CDR1 SEHNR, CDR2 FQNEAQ (reference sequence). In DNA form, the CDR3 reads TGTGCCAGCATCGAAGCGGGGCATGGAGATACGCAGTATTTT. This encodes CASIEAGHGDTQYF.

CDR3 bases: TGTGCCAGCAGCTCCCTAGTTGGGCGGGGGGTGACTGAAGCTTTCTTT. Amino acid sequence: CASSSLVGRGVTEAFF. V and J are TRBV7-6 and TRBJ1-1, with D maybe TRBD1 (5 bases). The V and J ends lost 4 bases and 5 bases respectively, with 20 bases between them. The length of the CDR3 is 16 residues. Germline assignment: CDR1 SGHVS and CDR2 FNYEAQ.

J is TRBJ1-5 and V is TRBV20-1, with no clear D. This CDR3 contains 12 residues. Germline lookup yields CDR1 DFQATT and CDR2 SNEGSKA (reference sequence). Trimming cost V 3 bases and J 6 bases, with 9 bases left between them. The CDR3 nucleotides read TGCAGTGCTAGTAATACCGGTCAGCCCCAGCATTTT. Translated: CSASNTGQPQHF.

V gene TRBV7-9 combines with J gene TRBJ2-1; TRBD2 matches at 12 bases. Germline values: CDR1 SEHNR, CDR2 FQNEAQ (reference sequence). The CDR3 totals 15 residues. V gave up 4 bases and J gave up 6 bases; unmatched junction bases: 4. CDR3 sequence reads: CASSSRLAGVNEQFF. The CDR3 nucleotides are TGTGCCAGCAGCTCGCGACTAGCGGGAGTCAATGAGCAGTTCTTC.

This clone has a single count. The J gene is TRBJ1-4, the V gene TRBV6-5; 7 bases map to TRBD1. V lost 6 bases, J lost 8 bases, and 9 bases stayed unmatched. The germline gives CDR1 MNHEY, CDR2 SVGAGI. CDR3 length: 14 residues. The DNA for the CDR3 is TGTGCCAGCAGGCTGGGACAGTTTGAGGAAAAACTGTTTTTT. This encodes CASRLGQFEEKLFF.

This clone has just one count. The chain has TRBV5-1 and TRBJ2-1; 10 bases agree with TRBD2. The CDR3 is 14 amino acids. The V and J ends lost 4 bases and 6 bases, in that order; junction bases with no gene match: 4. Germline CDR1 and CDR2: SGHRS and YFSETQ. In DNA, the CDR3 is TGCGCCAGCAGCCAGGGACTAGCGTTCAATGAGCAGTTCTTC. This codes for CASSQGLAFNEQFF.

The J gene is TRBJ2-7, the V gene TRBV6-5, with D perhaps matching TRBD2 (6 bases). Germline V lookup: CDR1 MNHEY, CDR2 SVGAGI. V gave up 6 bases and J gave up 3 bases, with 18 bases separating them. The CDR3 is 15 amino acids. This chain's CDR3 is CASSPGGERVYEQYF. The CDR3 region has the DNA TGTGCCAGCAGCCCCGGAGGGGAGAGGGTCTACGAGCAGTACTTC.

The chain recombines TRBV4-2 with TRBJ2-1; 7 bases are a match to TRBD2. From germline, CDR1 is LGHNA and CDR2 YNFKEQ. Germline trimming cut 2 bases from V and 9 bases from J; bases unmatched to any gene: 4. This CDR3 has 13 amino acids. CDR3 sequence reads: CASSQRLAGEQFF. The CDR3 DNA is TGTGCCAGCAGCCAACGACTAGCTGGTGAGCAGTTCTTC.

The chain links TRBV18 to TRBJ1-1, with a tentative D call TRBD1 (5 bases). Germline CDR1 KGHSH, CDR2 LQKENI. V was clipped by 3 bases and J by 4 bases, with 18 bases between them. The CDR3 is 16 residues long. The CDR3 DNA reads as TGTGCCAGCTCACCCCGAGGGATGGGGGAGGGCACTGAAGCTTTCTTT. This encodes CASSPRGMGEGTEAFF.

The chain is built from TRBV2 and TRBJ1-3; TRBD1 agrees at 9 bases. V was clipped by 6 bases and J by 0 bases; unmatched bases: 6. In germline, CDR1 is SNHLY, CDR2 FYNNEI. The CDR3 consists of 16 residues. CDR3 nucleotide sequence: TGTGCCAGCAGGCTCGGGACAGGGTTCTCTGGAAACACCATATATTTT. Encoded protein: CASRLGTGFSGNTIYF. Complete variable domain (other parts from reference TRBV2 and TRBJ1-3): EPEVTQTPSHQVTQMGQEVILRCVPISNHLYFYWYRQILGQKVEFLVSFYNNEISEKSEIFDDQFSVERPDGSNFTLKIRSTKLEDSAMYFCASRLGTGFSGNTIYFGEGSWLTVV.

This chain links TRBV5-1 with TRBJ1-6; D is possibly TRBD1 (6 bases). Germline CDR1 and CDR2: SGHRS and YFSETQ. The CDR3 consists of 17 residues. Between the trimmed V and J ends, which lost 3 bases and 11 bases, there was a span of 24 bases. The CDR3 protein is CASSSEPQGSPAPPLHF. CDR3 bases: TGCGCCAGCAGCTCGGAGCCCCAGGGGAGCCCAGCGCCACCCCTCCACTTT.

This clone was seen a single time. The CDR3 DNA follows: TGTGCCAGTAGTATAGTTTTCTCCGGGGAGCTGTTTTTT. Translated: CASSIVFSGELFF. V is TRBV19 and J is TRBJ2-2; D call uncertain. CDR1 and CDR2 from the germline V gene are LNHDA and SQIVND (reference sequence). V was trimmed by 1 base and J by 6 bases, leaving 6 bases between them. The CDR3 is 13 amino acids. Variable domain in full (rest from reference TRBV19 and TRBJ2-2): DGGITQSPKYLFRKEGQNVTLSCEQNLNHDAMYWYRQDPGQGLRLIYYSQIVNDFQKGDIAEGYSVSREKKESFPLTVTSAQKNPTAFYLCASSIVFSGELFFGEGSRLTVL.

This clone came up once. The chain recombines TRBV7-9 with TRBJ1-4; 7 nucleotides align to TRBD1. Germline V CDR1 and CDR2: SEHNR, FQNEAQ (reference sequence). V was pared by 2 bases and J by 0 bases, with 6 bases of the junction left unmatched. The length of the CDR3 is 17 residues. As DNA, the CDR3 is TGTGCCAGCAGCTTAAGTGGACAGGTTGCAACTAATGAAAAACTGTTTTTT. Its protein is CASSLSGQVATNEKLFF.